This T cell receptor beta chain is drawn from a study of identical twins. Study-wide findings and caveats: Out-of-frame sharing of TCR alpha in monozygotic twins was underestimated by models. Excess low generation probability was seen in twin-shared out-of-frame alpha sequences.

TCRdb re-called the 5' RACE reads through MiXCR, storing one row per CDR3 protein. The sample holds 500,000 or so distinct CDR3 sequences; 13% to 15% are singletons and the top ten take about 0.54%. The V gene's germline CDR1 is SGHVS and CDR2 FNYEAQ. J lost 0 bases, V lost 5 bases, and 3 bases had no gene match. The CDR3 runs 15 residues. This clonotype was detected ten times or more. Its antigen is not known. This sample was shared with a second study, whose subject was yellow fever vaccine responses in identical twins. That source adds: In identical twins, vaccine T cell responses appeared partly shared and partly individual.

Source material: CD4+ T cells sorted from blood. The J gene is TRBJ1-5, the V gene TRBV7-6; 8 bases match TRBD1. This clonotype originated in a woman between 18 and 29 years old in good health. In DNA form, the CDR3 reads TGTGCCAGCAGCATCGGGACAGGTAGCAATCAGCCCCAGCATTTT. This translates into CASSIGTGSNQPQHF.